Listed here is a single T cell receptor beta chain. Its antigen is currently unknown. This entry is derived from a study of identical twins. The study, taken as a whole, reports: Fewer insertions characterized abundant cord blood beta clonotypes, whereas memory repertoires showed none. There was an excess of low generation probability in the out-of-frame alpha sequences that twins shared.

Germline V gives CDR1 DFQATT, CDR2 SNEGSKA (reference sequence). The CDR3 loop spans 17 amino acids. V dropped 4 bases and J dropped 0 bases, with 21 bases sitting between them. TCRdb used MiXCR to reprocess the 5' RACE reads, holding one entry per CDR3 protein. The sample lists 1.5 million to 2 million distinct CDR3 sequences; roughly a third were seen once. The sample consisted of cord blood. V and J are TRBV20-1 and TRBJ1-2; D is undetermined. The sequence was obtained from a newborn girl in good health. The CDR3 bases are TGCAGTGCTACCCGCGTGGGCAGTATCCTATCTAACTATGGCTACACCTTC. Translated: CSATRVGSILSNYGYTF.